The TCR beta chain under discussion was sequenced for a study of blood T cell repertoires in COVID-19. There are 16 residues in the CDR3. The germline gives CDR1 MGHRA, CDR2 YSYEKL. The V end lost 4 bases, the J end lost 0 bases, and 14 bases lay between the germline ends. As processed by the authors: Estimation of nucleated cell counts relied on the amplification of reference gene primers. Profiling relied on immunoSEQ multiplex PCR, and the TCRdb table lists in-frame clones only, not all of them. V and J calls and clone size are as listed in that table; D and trimming were resolved from the DNA. The data show about 130,000 clones, roughly 77% seen once. Seattle patients were enrolled during active infection and followed longitudinally.

Source material: peripheral blood. The rearrangement uses TRBV4-1 and TRBJ2-3; perhaps TRBD2 as D (5 bases). This receptor was identified in a woman in her 70s with COVID-19, enrolled during active disease. The CDR3: CASSPGLGYSTDTQYF. The CDR3 DNA reads as TGCGCCAGCAGCCCTGGACTCGGATATAGCACAGATACGCAGTATTTT.